Below, 20 T cell receptor beta chains from the same sample are listed, as sequenced in a study of blood T cell repertoires in COVID-19. The data were produced by immunoSEQ multiplex PCR, yet TCRdb's version contains in-frame clones alone and is incomplete. The sample carries about 130,000 clones, roughly 84% recorded once. Sequenced input: peripheral blood. These receptors came from a man aged 55-75 years with acute or convalescent COVID-19.

The chain carries TRBV5-1 and TRBJ1-2; maybe TRBD1 (5 bases). CDR1 and CDR2 from the germline V gene are SGHRS and YFSETQ. V was trimmed by 2 bases and J by 4 bases, leaving 12 bases between them. The CDR3 extends over 14 amino acids. CDR3 DNA: TGCGCCAGCAGCTTAACAGGATTCGTCTATGGCTACACCTTC. Protein: CASSLTGFVYGYTF. The variable domain in full, completed from reference TRBV5-1 and TRBJ1-2, reads KAGVTQTPRYLIKTRGQQVTLSCSPISGHRSVSWYQQTPGQGLQFLFEYFSETQRNKGNFPGRFSGRQFSNSRSEMNVSTLELGDSALYLCASSLTGFVYGYTFGSGTRLTVV.

CDR3 loop: CASSIDRDTEAFF. CDR3 DNA sequence: TGTGCCAGTAGTATAGACAGGGACACTGAAGCTTTCTTT. The rearrangement joins TRBV19 to TRBJ1-1, with D tentatively TRBD1 (5 bases). The CDR3 runs 13 residues. Germline V lookup: CDR1 LNHDA, CDR2 SQIVND (reference sequence). V dropped 0 bases and J dropped 3 bases, with 5 bases sitting between them.

The gene calls are TRBV7-2 and TRBJ1-6, with D tentatively TRBD1 (6 bases). Trimming pared 1 base from V and 4 bases from J, leaving 11 bases between. Germline V CDR1 and CDR2: SGHTA, FQGNSA. CDR3 length: 16 residues. The CDR3 region has the DNA TGTGCCAGCAGCTTAGGTGCAGGGGATTATAATTCACCCCTCCACTTT. It codes for CASSLGAGDYNSPLHF.

The V gene is TRBV27, the J gene TRBJ1-2; D not certain. The CDR3 runs to 15 residues. Germline CDR1 MNHEY, CDR2 SMNVEV (reference sequence). Trimming left V 2 bases short and J 8 bases short, with 18 bases between. The chain's CDR3 is CASSLNDGKRRGYTF. CDR3 DNA sequence: TGTGCCAGCAGTTTAAATGACGGGAAACGACGGGGCTACACCTTC.

This clone was recorded a few times. The gene calls are TRBV3-1 (or the pseudogene TRBV3-2) and TRBJ2-2, with 11 bases aligning to TRBD2. Germline assignment: CDR1 LGHDT and CDR2 YNNKEL (reference sequence). V was pared by 6 bases and J by 8 bases, with 5 bases of the junction left unmatched. CDR3 size: 14 residues. CDR3 DNA: TGTGCCAGCAGGCTCCTAGCGGGGGGAGGGGAGCTGTTTTTT. Translated: CASRLLAGGGELFF.

The genes are TRBV19 and TRBJ1-5; 7 bases agree with TRBD1. CDR1 LNHDA and CDR2 SQIVND come from the germline V gene (reference sequence). Losses at the gene ends were 4 bases for V and 2 bases for J; bases not matched to a gene: 5. The CDR3 totals 15 residues. The chain's CDR3 is CASSRQGRGNQPQHF. CDR3 bases: TGTGCCAGTAGTAGACAGGGTCGGGGCAATCAGCCCCAGCATTTT.

The chain links TRBV18 to TRBJ2-1; the match to TRBD1 covers 8 bases. The germline V gene has CDR1 KGHSH and CDR2 LQKENI. This CDR3 comprises 14 residues. The ends lost 5 bases at V and 5 bases at J; junction bases unmatched: 5. CDR3: CASSGGQVNNEQFF. For the CDR3, the DNA is TGTGCCAGCTCAGGGGGACAGGTGAACAATGAGCAGTTCTTC.

Concerning this clone: Other DNA variants within this sample encode the same CDR3. As DNA, the CDR3 is TGTGCCAGTTCATCATATGGCTACACCTTC. This gives the protein CASSSYGYTF. V and J are TRBV28 and TRBJ1-2; D is unresolved. CDR1 and CDR2 (germline): MDHEN, SYDVKM. V lost 9 bases and J lost 5, with 7 bases in between. This CDR3 region has 10 residues.

This clone has only a few counts. The rearrangement joins TRBV14 to TRBJ1-1; a weak D match, TRBD1 (5 bases). The CDR3 length is 14 residues. Germline CDR1 SGHDN, CDR2 FVKESK. Trimming took off 1 base at V and 5 bases at J, with 11 bases between the two ends. The CDR3 region has the DNA TGTGCCAGCAGCCAAGTGGTCGGGGGGACTGAAGCTTTCTTT. Amino acids: CASSQVVGGTEAFF.

The chain is built from TRBV27 and TRBJ2-3; 9 nucleotides line up with TRBD1. Trimming removed 5 bases from V and 3 bases from J; junction bases left unmatched: 9. This CDR3 is built from 16 residues. Germline V gene lookup returns CDR1 MNHEY and CDR2 SMNVEV (reference sequence). For the CDR3, the DNA is TGTGCCAGCAGTCCCAGGACAGGGGTGGGTACAGATACGCAGTATTTT. Protein sequence: CASSPRTGVGTDTQYF.

This clone appeared a single time. J is TRBJ2-1 and V is TRBV5-4; 8 bases agree with TRBD2. The V gene's germline CDR1 is SGHNT and CDR2 YYREEE (reference sequence). V lost 2 bases to trimming and J lost 7 bases; unmatched junction nucleotides: 5. The CDR3 contains 14 residues. The CDR3 reads CASSLAGVFNEQFF. The CDR3 bases are TGTGCCAGCAGCTTAGCGGGAGTGTTTAATGAGCAGTTCTTC.

Here the CDR3 reads CAISEGSSNYGYTF. As DNA, the CDR3 is TGTGCCATCAGTGAGGGCAGTTCTAACTATGGCTACACCTTC. The V and J genes are TRBV10-3 and TRBJ1-2; D is unclear. This CDR3 has 14 amino acids. The V end lost 2 bases, the J end lost 0 bases, and 7 bases lay between the germline ends. The germline CDR1 and CDR2 sequences are ENHRY and SYGVKD.

This clone was counted between two and nine times. The V call is TRBV2, the J call TRBJ2-7, with 8 bases identical to TRBD2. V shed 5 bases and J 1 base; nucleotides not matched to a gene: 4. This CDR3 spans 14 amino acids. CDR1 and CDR2 (germline): SNHLY, FYNNEI. CDR3 in amino acids: CASSRLAGSYEQYF. The CDR3 region has the DNA TGTGCCAGCAGTCGGCTAGCGGGTTCCTACGAGCAGTACTTC. Filled out from reference TRBV2 and TRBJ2-7, the complete variable domain reads EPEVTQTPSHQVTQMGQEVILRCVPISNHLYFYWYRQILGQKVEFLVSFYNNEISEKSEIFDDQFSVERPDGSNFTLKIRSTKLEDSAMYFCASSRLAGSYEQYFGPGTRLTVT.

The J gene is TRBJ2-1, the V gene TRBV18; D is possibly TRBD1 (5 bases). Trimming removed 4 bases from V and 0 bases from J, with 13 bases in between. There are 16 residues in the CDR3. CDR1 and CDR2 from the germline V gene are KGHSH and LQKENI. The DNA of the CDR3 is TGTGCCAGCTCACTTGGGGCGGAGAGCTCCTACAATGAGCAGTTCTTC. It yields the protein CASSLGAESSYNEQFF.

CDR3 loop: CASSLSNSYEQYF. The DNA of the CDR3 is TGCGCCAGCAGCTTGAGCAATTCCTACGAGCAGTACTTC. This chain joins TRBV5-1 and TRBJ2-7; D gene ambiguous. Germline CDR1 is SGHRS and CDR2 is YFSETQ. This CDR3 comprises 13 residues. The germline V and J ends were trimmed by 1 base and 1 base, with 6 bases remaining between them.

This clone was picked up a small number of times. J is TRBJ2-1 and V is TRBV6-5; 11 bases map to TRBD2. The V segment lost 6 bases and the J segment 8 bases; nucleotides outside the gene matches: 6. The CDR3 is 14 residues long. Germline V gene data show CDR1 as MNHEY and CDR2 as SVGAGI. The DNA of the CDR3 is TGTGCCAGCAGACGACTAGCGGGACTGGATGAGCAGTTCTTC. Translating gives CASRRLAGLDEQFF.

The table lists this clone with a few counts. The chain employs TRBV6-1 and TRBJ1-6; D possibly corresponds to TRBD1 (5 bases). The CDR3 runs to 13 residues. The germline gives CDR1 MNHNS, CDR2 SASEGT. The V gene lost 3 bases and the J gene lost 11 bases, with 11 bases spanning the gap. CDR3 protein: CASSDRPRAPLHF. The CDR3 DNA reads TGTGCCAGCAGTGATCGCCCCAGGGCACCCCTCCACTTT.

V and J are TRBV19 and TRBJ2-5; D may be TRBD1 (5 bases). This CDR3 is built from 14 residues. CDR1 and CDR2 (germline): LNHDA, SQIVND (reference sequence). Between the trimmed V and J ends, which lost 5 bases and 2 bases, there was a span of 12 bases. The DNA for the CDR3 is TGTGCCAGTAGTCTAACAGGATTACAAGAGACCCAGTACTTC. It yields the protein CASSLTGLQETQYF.

This clone showed up just once. The chain employs TRBV5-6 and TRBJ2-5; 9 bases fit TRBD2. The germline V gene encodes CDR1 SGHDT and CDR2 YYEEEE. V was pared by 1 base and J by 5 bases, with 6 bases of the junction left unmatched. This CDR3 region has 15 residues. CDR3 coding DNA: TGTGCCAGCAGCTTGAGAGCGGGAGGTCGGGAGACCCAGTACTTC. Translating it yields CASSLRAGGRETQYF.

V is TRBV30 and J is TRBJ1-3; 7 bases agree with TRBD1. Germline V gene data show CDR1 as GTSNPN and CDR2 as SVGIG (reference sequence). After removal of 4 bases from V and 3 bases from J, the junction contained 9 bases not matched to a gene. The CDR3 extends over 15 amino acids. CDR3 nucleotide sequence: TGTGCCTGGAATTGGTACAGGGGTTATGGAAACACCATATATTTT. It is translated as CAWNWYRGYGNTIYF.